These 5 T cell receptor beta chains came from one sample sequenced in a study of T cell responses to AZD1222 COVID-19 vaccine. The data were produced by immunoSEQ multiplex PCR, yet TCRdb's version contains in-frame clones alone and is incomplete. This table holds approximately 150,000 clones, over 90% found once. Sequencing used peripheral blood, obtained on day 0 of MenACWY control vaccination. The receptors originated from an adult in good health.

This sequence joins TRBV28 and TRBJ2-1, with TRBD2 matching 8 bases. Germline lookup yields CDR1 MDHEN and CDR2 SYDVKM. The CDR3 runs 16 residues. V shed 5 bases and J 0 bases; nucleotides not matched to a gene: 6. Here the CDR3 reads CASSDSSGSSYNEQFF. The CDR3 nucleotides read TGTGCCAGCAGTGACTCGAGCGGGAGCTCCTACAATGAGCAGTTCTTC.

The chain has TRBV5-4 and TRBJ2-2, with 7 bases lining up with TRBD2. This CDR3 region has 15 residues. With V trimmed by 5 bases and J by 6 bases, 10 bases remained unmatched. The germline gives CDR1 SGHNT, CDR2 YYREEE (reference sequence). In DNA form, the CDR3 reads TGTGCCAGCAGTGAAGCGTCTAGCGGAGCCGGGGAGCTGTTTTTT. Protein: CASSEASSGAGELFF.

The genes are TRBV11-2 and TRBJ2-2, with 7 bases identical to TRBD1. CDR1 and CDR2 from the germline V gene are SGHAT and FQNNGV. J was trimmed by 1 base and V by 4 bases; bases with no gene match: 3. The CDR3 consists of 15 residues. The CDR3 loop is CASSSYRGNTGELFF. The CDR3, as DNA: TGTGCCAGCAGCTCCTACAGGGGGAACACCGGGGAGCTGTTTTTT.

The chain has TRBV19 and TRBJ2-1, with 13 bases identical to TRBD2. V shed 6 bases and J 3 bases; nucleotides not matched to a gene: 17. Per the germline V gene, CDR1 is LNHDA and CDR2 is SQIVND (reference sequence). There are 20 residues in the CDR3. The CDR3 loop reads CASSPRHRLAGGPNYNEQFF. In nucleotides, the CDR3 is TGTGCCAGTAGCCCTCGACACCGACTAGCGGGGGGACCAAACTACAATGAGCAGTTCTTC.

This clone was picked up a small number of times. The gene calls are TRBV30 and TRBJ2-1; D gene ambiguous. CDR3 size: 11 residues. Germline V gene lookup returns CDR1 GTSNPN and CDR2 SVGIG (reference sequence). With 3 bases removed from V and 4 bases from J, the gap between germline ends came to 4 bases. CDR3 in DNA: TGTGCCTGGAGGGGATACAATGAGCAGTTCTTC. Translating it yields CAWRGYNEQFF.